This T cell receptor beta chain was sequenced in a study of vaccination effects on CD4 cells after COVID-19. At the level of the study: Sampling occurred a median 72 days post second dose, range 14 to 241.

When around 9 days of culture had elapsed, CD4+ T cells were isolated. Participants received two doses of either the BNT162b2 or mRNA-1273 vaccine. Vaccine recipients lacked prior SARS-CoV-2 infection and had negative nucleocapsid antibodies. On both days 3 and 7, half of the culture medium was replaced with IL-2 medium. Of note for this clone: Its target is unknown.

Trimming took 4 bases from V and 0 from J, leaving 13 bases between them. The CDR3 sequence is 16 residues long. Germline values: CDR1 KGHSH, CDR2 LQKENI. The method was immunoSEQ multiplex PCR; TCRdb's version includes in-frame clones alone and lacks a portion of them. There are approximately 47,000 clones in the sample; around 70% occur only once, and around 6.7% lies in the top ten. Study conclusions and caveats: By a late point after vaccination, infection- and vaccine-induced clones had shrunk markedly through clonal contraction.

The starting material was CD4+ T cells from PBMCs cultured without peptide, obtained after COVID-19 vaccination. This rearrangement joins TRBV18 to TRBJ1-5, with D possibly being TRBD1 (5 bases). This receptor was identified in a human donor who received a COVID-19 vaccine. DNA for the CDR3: TGTGCCAGCTCACTCCGGGACGGGGATAGCAATCAGCCCCAGCATTTT. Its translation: CASSLRDGDSNQPQHF.